The clone carrying this TCR beta chain appeared a single time. Its antigen is undetermined. Germline V lookup: CDR1 SGHTA, CDR2 FQGNSA. There are 16 residues in the CDR3. J lost 5 bases, V lost 4 bases, and 9 bases had no gene match. These data are taken from a study of OX40 agonist ivuxolimab in advanced cancers. Study-wide background: Partial responses were observed in three patients, of whom one had hepatocellular carcinoma and two had cutaneous melanoma. Overall study findings and caveats: The expanded peripheral T cells' antigen specificity was not determined. At doses 0.1 to 3.0 mg/kg, CD4+ and CD8+ clones expanded.

Libraries were prepared by immunoSEQ multiplex PCR; TCRdb keeps only in-frame clonotypes and omits some of them. The data show about 50,000 clones, with roughly 93% seen just once and approximately 25% held by the top ten. The genes are TRBV7-2 and TRBJ1-5, with 9 positions matching TRBD1. The material was CD4+ or CD8+ T cells sorted from blood, obtained in a trial of the OX40 agonist ivuxolimab. The sequence was obtained from an adult with an advanced solid tumor such as melanoma, head and neck, liver or kidney cancer. The CDR3 here is CASSSTGGTNYQPQHF. The CDR3 DNA follows: TGTGCCAGCAGCTCGACAGGGGGGACGAATTATCAGCCCCAGCATTTT.